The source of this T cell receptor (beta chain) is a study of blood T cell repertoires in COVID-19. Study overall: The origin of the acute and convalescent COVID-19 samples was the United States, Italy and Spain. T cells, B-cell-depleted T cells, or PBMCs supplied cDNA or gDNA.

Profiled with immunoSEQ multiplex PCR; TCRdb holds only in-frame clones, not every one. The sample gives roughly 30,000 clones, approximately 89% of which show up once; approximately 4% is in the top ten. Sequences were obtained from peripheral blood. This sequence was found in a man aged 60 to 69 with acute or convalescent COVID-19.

The CDR3 loop is CASSILTGATRAFF. In DNA form, the CDR3 reads TGTGCCAGCAGTATCCTGACAGGGGCCACTCGGGCTTTCTTT. This chain joins TRBV5-5 and TRBJ1-1; TRBD1 matches at 8 bases. This CDR3 comprises 14 residues. CDR1 SGHKS and CDR2 YYEKEE come from the germline V gene (reference sequence). J was trimmed by 11 bases and V by 5 bases; bases with no gene match: 14.